These 2 T cell receptor beta chains share one sample of origin, sequenced in a study of CD8+ T cells in alopecia areata (dated by TCRdb to the late 2010s). Receptor amplification or capture employed the immunoSEQ multiplex PCR assay. For TCR sequencing, RNA was extracted from every sample and reverse transcribed into cDNA to serve as template. TCRdb mirrors the immuneACCESS table, restricted to in-frame sequences. Some clones are absent from its copies; in checked studies, under half trace to an unresolved V gene, and the reason for the others is unknown. The sample records about 200,000 clones, around 64% of which are singletons. About 1.3% of the sample belongs to the ten largest clones. The sample's treatment or condition label is to be understood as: oral pan-JAK inhibitor, 5-10 mg twice daily. The sample in question was CD4+ T cells sorted from blood, obtained between weeks 47 and 50, from a patient treated with tofacitinib. Receptor source: a human donor with alopecia areata.

The chain joins TRBV30 to TRBJ2-3, with TRBD1 matching over 9 bases. V shed 4 bases and J 6 bases; nucleotides not matched to a gene: 8. CDR1 and CDR2 from the germline V gene are GTSNPN and SVGIG (reference sequence). This CDR3 spans 14 amino acids. This chain's CDR3 is CAWIRDRDVDTQYF. The CDR3 region has the DNA TGTGCCTGGATCCGGGACAGGGACGTCGATACGCAGTATTTT.

V and J are TRBV7-3 and TRBJ2-3; 10 bases match TRBD2. J lost 3 bases, V lost 5 bases, and 8 bases had no gene match. Germline CDR1 SGHTA, CDR2 FQGTGA. The CDR3 spans 16 residues. CDR3 protein: CASSLRRAGGTDTQYF. CDR3 sequence (DNA): TGTGCCAGCAGCCTTCGCCGAGCGGGGGGGACAGATACGCAGTATTTT.